This T cell receptor beta chain was documented in a study of radiotherapy plus CTLA-4 blockade in lung cancer. On the study more broadly: An objective response was seen in roughly 20% of patients, and disease control in more than 25%. Study findings and constraints: The study found tumor-derived TCR clones expanded in blood after radiotherapy plus ipilimumab.

There are 15 residues in the CDR3. V was cut by 4 bases and J by 1 base, with 13 bases left in between. CDR1 and CDR2 (germline): LNHDA, SQIVND (reference sequence). Assay: immunoSEQ multiplex PCR; the TCRdb copy retains only in-frame clones and omits some. Here the sample spans about 120,000 clones, around 75% being singletons. Of note for this clone: The antigen is not known.

Sequenced here: peripheral blood, sampled from a patient treated with radiotherapy plus ipilimumab. The sequence was obtained from a human donor with non-small cell lung cancer who had a partial response to radiotherapy plus ipilimumab. The chain uses TRBV19 and TRBJ1-2; D possibly corresponds to TRBD1 (5 bases). CDR3 sequence: CASSTWTSLNYGYTF. The CDR3 nucleotides read TGTGCCAGTAGTACGTGGACATCCCTTAACTATGGCTACACCTTC.